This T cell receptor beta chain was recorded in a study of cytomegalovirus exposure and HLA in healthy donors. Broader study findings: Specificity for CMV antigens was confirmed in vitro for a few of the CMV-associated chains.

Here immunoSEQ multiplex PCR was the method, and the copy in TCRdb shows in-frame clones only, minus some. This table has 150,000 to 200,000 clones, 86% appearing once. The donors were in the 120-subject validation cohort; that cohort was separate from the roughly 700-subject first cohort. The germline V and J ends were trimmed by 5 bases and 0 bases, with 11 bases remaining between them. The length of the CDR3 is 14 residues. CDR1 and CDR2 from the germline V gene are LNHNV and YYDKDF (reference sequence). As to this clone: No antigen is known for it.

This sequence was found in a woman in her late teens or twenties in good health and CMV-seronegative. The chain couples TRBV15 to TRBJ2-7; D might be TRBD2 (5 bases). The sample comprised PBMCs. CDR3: CATSPRVSSYEQYF. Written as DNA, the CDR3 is TGTGCCACCAGCCCGCGGGTCAGCTCCTACGAGCAGTACTTC.